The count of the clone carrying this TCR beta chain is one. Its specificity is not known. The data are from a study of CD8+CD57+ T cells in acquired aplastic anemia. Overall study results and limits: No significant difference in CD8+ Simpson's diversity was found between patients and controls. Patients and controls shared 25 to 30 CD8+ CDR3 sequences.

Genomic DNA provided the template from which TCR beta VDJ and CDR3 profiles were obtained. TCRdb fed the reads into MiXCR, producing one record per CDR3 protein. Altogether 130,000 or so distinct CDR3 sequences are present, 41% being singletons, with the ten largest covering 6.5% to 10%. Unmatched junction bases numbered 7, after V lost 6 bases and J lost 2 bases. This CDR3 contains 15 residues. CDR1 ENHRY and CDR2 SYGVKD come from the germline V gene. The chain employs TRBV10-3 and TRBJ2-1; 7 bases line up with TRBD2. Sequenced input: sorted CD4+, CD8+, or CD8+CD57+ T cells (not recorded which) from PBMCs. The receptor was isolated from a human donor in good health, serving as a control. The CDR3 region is CAIRVTSSPYNEQFF. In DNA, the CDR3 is TGTGCCATCAGGGTGACTAGCAGCCCCTACAATGAGCAGTTCTTC.